This passage covers 20 T cell receptor beta chains from one sample sequenced in a study of blood T cells in healthy people across ages. Then a second PCR, running roughly 7 to 11 cycles, was carried out with a sample-barcoded 5' primer and a J-beta primer mix. TCRdb re-called the 5' RACE reads with MiXCR, one entry per CDR3 protein. The sample consists of around 1,900,000 distinct CDR3 sequences, around 40% of them appearing once. The sequenced sample was blood. The source of these receptors is a human donor in good health.

CDR3 nucleotide sequence: TGCGCCAGCAGCCCAGGGACAGAAGACAATGAGCAGTTCTTC. Amino acid sequence: CASSPGTEDNEQFF. The chain employs TRBV5-1 and TRBJ2-1; TRBD1 matches at 7 bases. This CDR3 region has 14 residues. Germline CDR1 and CDR2: SGHRS and YFSETQ. The V gene end was trimmed by 4 bases and the J gene end by 5 bases; junction bases not matched to a gene: 6.

J is TRBJ1-6 and V is TRBV12-3 or TRBV12-4; D unresolved. The CDR3 contains 14 residues. The V and J ends lost 3 bases and 7 bases respectively, with 10 bases between them. The CDR3 DNA reads TGTGCCAGCAGTTTCCGGGCAGAGAATTCACCCCTCCACTTT. Amino acids: CASSFRAENSPLHF.

The V call is TRBV5-1, the J call TRBJ2-7, with D perhaps TRBD1 (5 bases). Trimming removed 5 bases from V and 2 bases from J, with 11 bases in between. This CDR3 region has 13 residues. Germline CDR1 and CDR2: SGHRS and YFSETQ. DNA for the CDR3: TGCGCCAGCAGGAGGACACCCACCTACGAGCAGTACTTC. Its translation: CASRRTPTYEQYF.

V gene TRBV4-3 combines with J gene TRBJ1-1, with D uncertain. CDR1 is LGHNA and CDR2 is YSLEER in the germline V gene. Between the trimmed V and J ends, which lost 7 bases and 4 bases, there was a span of 16 bases. The length of the CDR3 is 14 residues. The CDR3 region has the DNA TGCGCCAGCAAATCCGGGCGTGGGAGCACTGAAGCTTTCTTT. Encoded protein: CASKSGRGSTEAFF.

The chain links TRBV5-6 to TRBJ1-4; TRBD1 is a possible D gene (5 bases). V dropped 4 bases and J dropped 8 bases, with 21 bases sitting between them. CDR1 and CDR2 (germline): SGHDT, YYEEEE. The CDR3 covers 16 residues. CDR3 sequence: CASSRPGDFMGEKLFF. CDR3 coding DNA: TGTGCCAGCAGCCGACCTGGGGACTTTATGGGAGAAAAACTGTTTTTT.

There are a few counts of this clonotype. The rearrangement links TRBV7-2 to TRBJ2-3, with D perhaps assigned TRBD1 or TRBD2 (6 bases each). The V and J ends lost 1 base and 2 bases respectively, with 16 bases between them. Germline V gene sequence: CDR1 SGHTA, CDR2 FQGNSA. The CDR3 sequence is 17 residues long. This CDR3 is CASSLGVTGAFTDTQYF. CDR3 nucleotide sequence: TGTGCCAGCAGCTTAGGGGTAACGGGGGCCTTCACAGATACGCAGTATTTT.

This sequence joins TRBV7-9 and TRBJ2-7; 13 positions agree with TRBD2. The J call is uncertain, as TRBJ2-5 better fits the DNA end. The CDR3 is 16 residues long. Germline lookup yields CDR1 SEHNR and CDR2 FQNEAQ (reference sequence). The CDR3 spells CASSLPGLAGKETQYF. CDR3 in DNA: TGTGCCAGCAGCCTCCCGGGACTAGCGGGGAAAGAGACCCAGTACTTC.

The chain links TRBV9 to TRBJ1-3; D is uncertain. The CDR3 has 16 residues. Trimming pared 0 bases from V and 2 bases from J, leaving 12 bases between. Germline loops: CDR1 SGDLS, CDR2 YYNGEE. The CDR3 DNA reads TGTGCCAGCAGCGTAGATTATAGGACGGCTGGAAACACCATATATTTT. This sequence encodes CASSVDYRTAGNTIYF.

This clonotype appeared a few times. This chain joins TRBV20-1 and TRBJ2-6; tentatively, D is TRBD1 or TRBD2 (5 bases each). The V end was cut by 0 bases, the J end by 2 bases, with 11 bases between. The germline gives CDR1 DFQATT, CDR2 SNEGSKA (reference sequence). This CDR3 has 16 amino acids. Written as DNA, the CDR3 is TGCAGTGCTAGAGAGACTGGGACCGCTGGGGCCAACGTCCTGACTTTC. It translates to CSARETGTAGANVLTF.

The V and J genes are TRBV2 and TRBJ2-1; 10 bases fit TRBD2. The germline V gene has CDR1 SNHLY and CDR2 FYNNEI. After removal of 8 bases from V and 7 bases from J, the junction contained 8 bases not matched to a gene. The CDR3 extends over 14 amino acids. In nucleotides, the CDR3 is TGTGCCAGCGATACTAGCGGGGCTTTGAATGAGCAGTTCTTC. Its protein product is CASDTSGALNEQFF.

The V gene is TRBV28, the J gene TRBJ2-1; 10 positions agree with TRBD2. Germline loops: CDR1 MDHEN, CDR2 SYDVKM. J lost 0 bases, V lost 6 bases, and 8 bases had no gene match. The CDR3 extends over 17 amino acids. CDR3 DNA sequence: TGTGCCAGCAGACTAGCGGGGAAACCTAGCTCCTACAATGAGCAGTTCTTC. This gives the protein CASRLAGKPSSYNEQFF. The full variable domain, in which reference TRBV28 and TRBJ2-1 provide the parts outside the CDR3, is DVKVTQSSRYLVKRTGEKVFLECVQDMDHENMFWYRQDPGLGLRLIYFSYDVKMKEKGDIPEGYSVSREKKERFSLILESASTNQTSMYLCASRLAGKPSSYNEQFFGPGTRLTVL.

The chain carries TRBV7-2 and TRBJ2-6, with 9 bases identical to TRBD1. V gave up 5 bases and J gave up 1 base; unmatched junction bases: 3. The CDR3 is 16 residues long. Germline V gives CDR1 SGHTA, CDR2 FQGNSA. CDR3 nucleotide sequence: TGTGCCAGCAGCAAACAGGGGGCATCTGGGGCCAACGTCCTGACTTTC. Encoded protein: CASSKQGASGANVLTF.

The chain employs TRBV2 and TRBJ1-2; D not resolved. The germline V gene encodes CDR1 SNHLY and CDR2 FYNNEI. The germline V and J ends were trimmed by 8 bases and 1 base, with 8 bases remaining between them. The CDR3 has 12 amino acids. The CDR3 region is CASVGNNYGYTF. In DNA form, the CDR3 reads TGTGCCAGCGTCGGAAATAACTATGGCTACACCTTC.

The chain combines TRBV27 with TRBJ2-2; 7 nucleotides align to TRBD1. V was pared by 8 bases and J by 7 bases, with 10 bases of the junction left unmatched. The CDR3 length is 14 residues. The germline CDR1 and CDR2 sequences are MNHEY and SMNVEV (reference sequence). The CDR3 DNA sequence: TGTGCCAGCGGAATACAGGGGCAGGGCGGGGAGCTGTTTTTT. Translated: CASGIQGQGGELFF.

This clonotype came up once. The CDR3 bases are TGTGCCAGCAGCTTTCACGGAGGAGAGACCCAGTACTTC. Translation: CASSFHGGETQYF. The chain is built from TRBV7-6 and TRBJ2-5; a weak D match, TRBD2 (5 bases). Per the germline V gene, CDR1 is SGHVS and CDR2 is FNYEAQ. The CDR3 consists of 13 residues. Deletions cut 3 bases from V and 4 bases from J, with 9 bases between.

This clonotype was observed once. The rearrangement joins TRBV9 to TRBJ1-1; D ambiguous. V lost 4 bases to trimming and J lost 5 bases, with 18 bases between them. Germline assignment: CDR1 SGDLS and CDR2 YYNGEE. The CDR3 is 15 amino acids. CDR3 protein: CASSLEQNSWTEAFF. Here the CDR3 DNA reads TGTGCCAGCAGCTTGGAACAAAACTCATGGACTGAAGCTTTCTTT.

A few counts support this clonotype. Sequence at one end of the junction differs from germline and may be a read error. V is TRBV7-2 and J is TRBJ2-6, with TRBD1 as a possible D gene (5 bases). The germline V gene encodes CDR1 SGHTA and CDR2 FQGNSA. The CDR3 totals 15 residues. The CDR3 loop is CASSLSGSGANVRTF. The CDR3 DNA is TGTGCCAGCAGCTTATCCGGCTCTGGGGCCAACGTCCGGACTTTC.

This clonotype occurred a few times. V gene TRBV5-1 combines with J gene TRBJ2-1; either TRBD1 or TRBD2 may fit D (5 bases each). Per germline, CDR1 SGHRS and CDR2 YFSETQ. Trimming stripped 0 bases from V and 4 bases from J, with 14 bases between. The CDR3 totals 16 residues. CDR3 in amino acids: CASSLAEDWGYNEQFF. The CDR3, as DNA: TGCGCCAGCAGCTTGGCCGAGGACTGGGGGTACAATGAGCAGTTCTTC.

The rearrangement links TRBV9 to TRBJ2-5; 11 bases agree with TRBD2. The J segment lost 11 bases and the V segment lost 4 bases, leaving 16 bases of the junction unmatched. The V gene's germline CDR1 is SGDLS and CDR2 YYNGEE. The CDR3 covers 16 residues. CDR3 nucleotide sequence: TGTGCCAGCAGCCCGCGGGGGACTAGCGGTTACAATGAGCAGTACTTC. Translation gives CASSPRGTSGYNEQYF.

This clonotype occurred a few times. This chain links TRBV10-3 with TRBJ2-2; D gene ambiguous. CDR1 and CDR2 from the germline V gene are ENHRY and SYGVKD. V lost 0 bases, J lost 6 bases, and 11 bases lay in between. The CDR3 sequence is 15 residues long. The CDR3 nucleotides read TGTGCCATCAGTGAGTCTAGGGAATTAGCCGGGGAGCTGTTTTTT. It encodes CAISESRELAGELFF.